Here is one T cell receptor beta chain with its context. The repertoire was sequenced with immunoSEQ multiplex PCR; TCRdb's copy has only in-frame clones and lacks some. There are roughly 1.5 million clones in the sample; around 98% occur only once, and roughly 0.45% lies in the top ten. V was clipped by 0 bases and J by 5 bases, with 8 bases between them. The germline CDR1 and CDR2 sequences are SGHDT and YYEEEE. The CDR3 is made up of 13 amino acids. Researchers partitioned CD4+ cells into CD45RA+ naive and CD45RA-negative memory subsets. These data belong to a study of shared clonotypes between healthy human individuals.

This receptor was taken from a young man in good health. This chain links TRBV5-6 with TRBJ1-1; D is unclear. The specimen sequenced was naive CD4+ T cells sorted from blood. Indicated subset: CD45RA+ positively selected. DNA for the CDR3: TGTGCCAGCAGCTTGGAGGTCTGGACTGAAGCTTTCTTT. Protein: CASSLEVWTEAFF.